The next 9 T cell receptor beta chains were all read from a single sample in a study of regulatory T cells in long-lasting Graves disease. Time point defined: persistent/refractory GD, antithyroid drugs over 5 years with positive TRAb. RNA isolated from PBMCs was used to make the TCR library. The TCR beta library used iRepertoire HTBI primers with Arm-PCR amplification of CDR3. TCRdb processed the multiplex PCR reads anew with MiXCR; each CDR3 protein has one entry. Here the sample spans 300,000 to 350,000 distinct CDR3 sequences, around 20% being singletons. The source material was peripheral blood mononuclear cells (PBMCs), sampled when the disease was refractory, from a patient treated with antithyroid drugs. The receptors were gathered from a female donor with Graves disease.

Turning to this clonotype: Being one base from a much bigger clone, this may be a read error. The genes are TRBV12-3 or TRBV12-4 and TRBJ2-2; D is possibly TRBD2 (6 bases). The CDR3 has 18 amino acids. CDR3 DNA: TGTGCCCGCAGTGACTCGCGGAGGGCCCCGTCGGGCACCGGGGAGCTGTTTTTT. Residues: CARSDSRRAPSGTGELFF.

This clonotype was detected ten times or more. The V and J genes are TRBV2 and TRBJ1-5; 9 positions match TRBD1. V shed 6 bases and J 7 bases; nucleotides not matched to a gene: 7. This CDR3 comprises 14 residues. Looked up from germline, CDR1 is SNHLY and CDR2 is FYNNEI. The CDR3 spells CASSDTGGEQPQHF. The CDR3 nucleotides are TGTGCCAGCAGCGACACAGGGGGCGAACAGCCCCAGCATTTT.

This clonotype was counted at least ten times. The CDR3 here is CSVGSSYGYTF. The CDR3 region has the DNA TGCAGCGTTGGTAGCAGCTATGGCTACACCTTC. V usage is TRBV29-1 and J usage is TRBJ1-2; D remains unclear. Germline assignment: CDR1 SQVTM and CDR2 ANQGSEA. With 4 bases removed from V and 4 bases from J, the gap between germline ends came to 7 bases. This CDR3 has 11 amino acids.

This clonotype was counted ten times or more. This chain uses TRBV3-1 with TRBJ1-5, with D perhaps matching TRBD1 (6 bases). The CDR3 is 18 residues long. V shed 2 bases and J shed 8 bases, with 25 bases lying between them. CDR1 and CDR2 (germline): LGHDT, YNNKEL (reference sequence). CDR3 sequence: CASSQTGGRGNVGKPQHF. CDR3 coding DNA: TGTGCCAGCAGCCAAACGGGTGGCAGGGGAAATGTTGGGAAGCCCCAGCATTTT. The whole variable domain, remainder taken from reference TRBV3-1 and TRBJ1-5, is DTAVSQTPKYLVTQMGNDKSIKCEQNLGHDTMYWYKQDSKKFLKIMFSYNNKELIINETVPNRFSPKSPDKAHLNLHINSLELGDSAVYFCASSQTGGRGNVGKPQHFGDGTRLSIL.

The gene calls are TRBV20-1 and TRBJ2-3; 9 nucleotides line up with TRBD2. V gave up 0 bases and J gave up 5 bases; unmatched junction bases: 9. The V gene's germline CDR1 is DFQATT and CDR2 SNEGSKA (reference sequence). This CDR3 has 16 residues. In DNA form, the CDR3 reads TGCAGTGCTAGAGATGCTGGCGGGGGGGTGATAGATACGCAGTATTTT. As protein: CSARDAGGGVIDTQYF.

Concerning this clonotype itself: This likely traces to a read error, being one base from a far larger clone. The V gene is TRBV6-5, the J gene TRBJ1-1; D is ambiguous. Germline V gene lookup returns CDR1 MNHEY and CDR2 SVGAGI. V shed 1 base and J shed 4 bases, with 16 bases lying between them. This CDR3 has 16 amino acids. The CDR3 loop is CASSYYTWTSSTEAFF. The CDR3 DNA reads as TGTGCCAGCAGTTACTATACTTGGACCTCGAGCACTGAAGCTTTCTTT.

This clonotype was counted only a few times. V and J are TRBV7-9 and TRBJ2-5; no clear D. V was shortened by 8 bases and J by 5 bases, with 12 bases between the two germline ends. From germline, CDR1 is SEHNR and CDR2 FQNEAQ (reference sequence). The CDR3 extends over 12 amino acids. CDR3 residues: CASQYDRETQYF. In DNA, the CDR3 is TGTGCCAGCCAATACGATCGGGAGACCCAGTACTTC.

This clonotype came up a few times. The CDR3 here is CASSAWGKALNTEAFF. The CDR3 DNA reads TGTGCCAGCAGCGCGTGGGGGAAAGCCTTGAACACTGAAGCTTTCTTT. The chain has TRBV7-9 and TRBJ1-1; maybe TRBD1 (5 bases). The CDR3 has 16 residues. Germline CDR1 is SEHNR and CDR2 is FQNEAQ (reference sequence). With 5 bases removed from V and 0 bases from J, the gap between germline ends came to 16 bases.

The CDR3 region has the DNA TGTGCCAGCAGTTACTCAACAGGAAGCTCCTACGAGCAGTACTTC. The encoded protein is CASSYSTGSSYEQYF. The J gene is TRBJ2-7, the V gene TRBV6-5; TRBD1 might be the D (5 bases). The CDR3 totals 15 residues. V shed 0 bases and J shed 0 bases, with 9 bases lying between them. Germline V gene data show CDR1 as MNHEY and CDR2 as SVGAGI.